A selection of T cell receptor beta chains follows, all from one sample in a study of identical twins. TCRdb itself ran the 5' RACE reads through MiXCR, one entry per CDR3 protein. The sample lists fewer than 650,000 distinct CDR3 sequences, roughly 7.2% occurring once. This same sample was also taken into another study, of yellow fever vaccine responses in identical twins.

Sequencing was done on a sample of PBMCs. The receptors here all came from a young woman in good health. Both conserved end residues are trimmed from each CDR3. The D gene is left open where the match is weak.

j_gene	d_gene	v_gene	CDR3aa
TRBJ1-2	TRBD1	TRBV7-9	ASTLTGADYGYT
TRBJ1-2	TRBD1	TRBV7-9	ASSFGTGAYGYT
TRBJ2-2	TRBD1	TRBV4-2	ASSHGQVNTGELF
TRBJ2-7	TRBD1	TRBV5-1	ASSPDRDEQY
TRBJ2-2	TRBD2	TRBV10-3	AISSSGGNTGELF
TRBJ2-3	.	TRBV11-2	ASSLGPGGGTDTQY
TRBJ2-3	.	TRBV4-2	ASSQVGIGTDTQY
TRBJ1-1	.	TRBV20-1	SARDSSKNTEAF
TRBJ2-2	TRBD1	TRBV6-1	ASVPTGTGGRELF
TRBJ1-6	TRBD1	TRBV25-1	ASSDRNRGGTLH
TRBJ2-5	.	TRBV7-6	ATTHGQPMETQY
TRBJ2-1	.	TRBV20-1	SARGSNEQF
TRBJ2-5	.	TRBV7-3	ASNPRTLQETQY
TRBJ2-5	.	TRBV18	ASSPREWKRETQY